This passage covers 11 T cell receptor beta chains from one sample sequenced in a study of cytomegalovirus exposure and HLA in healthy donors (dated by TCRdb to 2016 to 2017). The library was made by the immunoSEQ multiplex PCR assay. The multiplex PCR relied on a mix of 60 forward primers for TCR Vbeta segments and 13 reverse primers for TCR Jbeta segments. Sourced from immuneACCESS, this table was stored by TCRdb with only in-frame sequences that have V and J called. A share of the clones is absent; for the studies checked, an unresolved V gene accounts for under half, and the remainder has no known explanation. Here the sample has some 75,000 clones; about 79% occur a single time. The ten largest clonotypes hold 5.5% to 7.5% of the sample. Sequenced material: PBMCs. All receptors come from a man younger than 35 in good health and CMV-seropositive.

V usage is TRBV7-8 and J usage is TRBJ2-7; D possibly corresponds to TRBD2 (5 bases). The V end lost 5 bases, the J end lost 7 bases, and 18 bases lay between the germline ends. Germline lookup yields CDR1 SGHVS and CDR2 FQNEAQ. The CDR3 is made up of 14 amino acids. The chain's CDR3 is CASSPQLGSREQYF. CDR3 DNA sequence: TGTGCCAGCAGCCCCCAACTAGGTTCGAGAGAGCAGTACTTC.

The genes are TRBV4-1 and TRBJ1-1; tentatively, D is TRBD1 (5 bases). This CDR3 spans 16 amino acids. Germline V gene sequence: CDR1 MGHRA, CDR2 YSYEKL. V was pared by 1 base and J by 5 bases, with 17 bases between. The CDR3 loop is CASSQGGELSGTEAFF. For the CDR3, the DNA is TGCGCCAGCAGCCAAGGGGGGGAACTAAGTGGAACTGAAGCTTTCTTT.

The chain recombines TRBV9 with TRBJ2-7, with 9 positions matching TRBD2. The CDR3 covers 16 residues. Germline assignment: CDR1 SGDLS and CDR2 YYNGEE. The junction had 7 bases not matched to a gene; V was cut back by 0 bases and J by 3 bases. The CDR3 protein is CASSVEALAGFYEQYF. As DNA, the CDR3 is TGTGCCAGCAGCGTAGAGGCACTAGCGGGTTTCTACGAGCAGTACTTC.

The chain joins TRBV5-1 to TRBJ1-1; D is perhaps TRBD1 (5 bases). The CDR3 is made up of 14 amino acids. The germline V gene has CDR1 SGHRS and CDR2 YFSETQ. The V end lost 7 bases, the J end lost 0 bases, and 13 bases lay between the germline ends. Here the CDR3 DNA reads TGCGCCAGCGGCGGCACAGGCCTGAACACTGAAGCTTTCTTT. It yields the protein CASGGTGLNTEAFF.

The V gene is TRBV11-2, the J gene TRBJ2-7; 10 bases match TRBD2. J lost 4 bases, V lost 1 base, and 10 bases had no gene match. Germline V gene lookup returns CDR1 SGHAT and CDR2 FQNNGV. This CDR3 has 17 amino acids. CDR3 amino acids: CASSLVPGTSVRYEQYF. CDR3 in DNA: TGTGCCAGCAGCTTAGTCCCCGGGACTAGCGTCCGTTACGAGCAGTACTTC.

This clone was counted a few times. CDR3 in amino acids: CASSPSTSGQETQYF. The CDR3 DNA is TGTGCCAGCAGCCCATCGACTAGCGGGCAAGAGACCCAGTACTTC. The J gene is TRBJ2-5, the V gene TRBV9, with TRBD2 identical over 10 bases. Germline V gene sequence: CDR1 SGDLS, CDR2 YYNGEE. V gave up 4 bases and J gave up 2 bases; unmatched junction bases: 5. This CDR3 region has 15 residues.

This chain links TRBV28 with TRBJ2-7; TRBD2 matches 9 bases. The CDR3 extends over 16 amino acids. The ends lost 5 bases at V and 3 bases at J; junction bases unmatched: 11. Per germline, CDR1 MDHEN and CDR2 SYDVKM. CDR3 region: CASSPTIAGAGYEQYF. In DNA form, the CDR3 reads TGTGCCAGCAGTCCGACAATAGCGGGAGCGGGCTACGAGCAGTACTTC.

V usage is TRBV29-1 and J usage is TRBJ2-3; D is unresolved. Trimming shortened V by 8 bases and J by 1 base, and 4 bases separated the two germline ends. From germline, CDR1 is SQVTM and CDR2 ANQGSEA. The CDR3 has 10 amino acids. DNA of the CDR3: TGCAGCCACTGCACAGATACGCAGTATTTT. Translated: CSHCTDTQYF.

The V gene is TRBV4-2, the J gene TRBJ2-1; 9 nucleotides match TRBD1. J lost 12 bases, V lost 2 bases, and 8 bases had no gene match. The CDR3 length is 14 residues. Germline CDR1 reads LGHNA; CDR2 reads YNFKEQ. The CDR3 loop reads CASSQSRTGVVQFF. CDR3 nucleotide sequence: TGTGCCAGCAGCCAATCCAGGACAGGGGTTGTGCAGTTCTTC.

On this clone itself: Without the conserved terminal phenylalanine or tryptophan, this CDR3 likely stems from a read error. The genes are TRBV4-1 and TRBJ2-3; D is unresolved. Between the trimmed V and J ends, which lost 1 base and 2 bases, there was a span of 10 bases. Germline V CDR1 and CDR2: MGHRA, YSYEKL. This CDR3 comprises 15 residues. CDR3 coding DNA: TGCGCCAGCAGCCAAGTTCAGCAGTCCACAGATACGCAGTATGTT. This gives the protein CASSQVQQSTDTQYV.

CDR3 DNA sequence: TGCGCCAGCAGCCAAAAAGGGGGGAAGGGACAGTCGACCTACGAGCAGTACTTC. It codes for CASSQKGGKGQSTYEQYF. The rearrangement uses TRBV4-1 and TRBJ2-7; possible D gene TRBD1, 7 bases. Germline V lookup: CDR1 MGHRA, CDR2 YSYEKL. V dropped 2 bases and J dropped 2 bases, with 22 bases sitting between them. The length of the CDR3 is 18 residues.